Listed below are T cell receptor beta chains from one sample, sequenced in a study of PD-L1 blockade in urothelial cancer. The assay was immunoSEQ multiplex PCR, and TCRdb's table has in-frame clones only and misses some. Among about 84,000 clones listed, 82% were seen once. The sequences come from PBMCs, collected around atezolizumab (anti-PD-L1) treatment. The receptor set was obtained from a man aged 70 or older with urothelial cancer. Each CDR3 is given with its conserved first and last residue. Fields, in order: V gene, CDR3 protein.

>TRBV7-9
CASSRILGTRGNEQFF
>TRBV7-2
CASSWGTGGDQPQHF
>TRBV6-1
CASRPQTVAGNTIYF
>TRBV5-1
CASSLVGGATEAFF
>TRBV11-3
CASSLGAGGSTGELFF
>TRBV7-2
CASSLKWAAGAGNTIYF
>TRBV2
CASSMEGADTEAFF
>TRBV10-3
CAIKASGIQETQYF
>TRBV29-1
CSVGTAYEQYF
>TRBV6-1
CASSGIQGPGELFF
>TRBV11-3
CASTLGAGGLYNEQFF
>TRBV11-3
CASSQAGGRYEKLFF
>TRBV5-4
CASSLTSGSLYEQYF
>TRBV25-1
CASSERGTSTYEQYF
>TRBV7-3
CASSGQAGTEAFF
>TRBV7-7
CASSFDSPGLEPTGELFF
>TRBV9
CASSVWEGQNTEAFF
>TRBV25-1
CASSGGTGRGYTF
>TRBV20-1
CSAKQGVGQYF
>TRBV29-1
CSVGGWAGVTDTQYF
>TRBV18
CASSLAVSSGNTIYF
>TRBV29-1
CSVGQDLEMAFF
>TRBV6-1
CASSDTSGGPGDIQYF
>TRBV5-5
CASSPGGGRGTEAFF
>TRBV19
CASRDSGQPEAFF
>TRBV7-9
CASSSWTENTGELFF
>TRBV27
CASLSGFYNEQFF
>TRBV19
CASTVSGQQNTEAFF
>TRBV18
CASSPGQGSFYGYTF
>TRBV5-1
CASSPPSLTGYTEAFF
>TRBV7-9
CASSPLASGGVDIQYF
>TRBV5-6
CASSLYETGDFYGYTF
>TRBV5-4
CASSLGSREYLDEQFF
>TRBV7-9
CASSLELAVYTDTQYF
>TRBV11-1
CASSADTAYEQYF
>TRBV5-6
CASSPGTGGLETQYF
>TRBV6-4
CASSDTGSHTGELFF
>TRBV14
CASSQGIAGTDTQYF
>TRBV5-4
CASSSITQGASVEAFF
>TRBV15
CATSRDRGLQETQYF
>TRBV11-2
CASSLAGQRMNYEQYF
>TRBV18
CASSPLKGRGSVYGYTF
>TRBV6-1
CASSTDRNQPQHF